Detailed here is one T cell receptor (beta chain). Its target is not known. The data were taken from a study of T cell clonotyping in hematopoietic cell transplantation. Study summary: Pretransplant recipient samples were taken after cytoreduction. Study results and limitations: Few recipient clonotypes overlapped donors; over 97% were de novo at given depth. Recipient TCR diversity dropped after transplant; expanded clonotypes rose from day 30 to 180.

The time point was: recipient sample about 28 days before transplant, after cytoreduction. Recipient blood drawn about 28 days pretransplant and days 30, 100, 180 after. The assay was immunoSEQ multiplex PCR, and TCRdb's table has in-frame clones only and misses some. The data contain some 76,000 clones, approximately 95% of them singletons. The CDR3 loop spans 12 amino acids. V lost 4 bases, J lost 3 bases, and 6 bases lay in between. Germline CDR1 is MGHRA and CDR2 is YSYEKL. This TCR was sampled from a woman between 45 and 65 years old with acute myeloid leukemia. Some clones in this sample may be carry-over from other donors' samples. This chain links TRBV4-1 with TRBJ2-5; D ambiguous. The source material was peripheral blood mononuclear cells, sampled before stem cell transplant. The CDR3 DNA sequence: TGCGCCAGCAGCCCGAACAAAGAGACCCAGTACTTC. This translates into CASSPNKETQYF.